The TCR beta chain under discussion was sequenced for a study of tumor-infiltrating lymphocytes in primary liver carcinoma. A primer matching the constant region was used to make TCR beta cDNA from approximately 500 ng of total RNA. Libraries covering TCR beta were generated through three nested multiplex PCR rounds (using a slightly modified ARM-PCR). Investigators reported that the first two PCR rounds, at around 10 cycles each, used TRBV1-TRBV30 forward primers with a C-beta reverse primer. TCRdb used MiXCR to reprocess the multiplex PCR reads, holding one entry per CDR3 protein. The sample includes some 190,000 distinct CDR3 sequences, 60% seen only once; the top ten take approximately 65%. This clonotype was counted a few times. The CDR3 runs 14 residues. Germline CDR1 and CDR2: SEHNR and FQNEAQ (reference sequence). Trimming removed 6 bases at V and 4 bases at J, with 15 bases between. Germline DNA was also extracted, while the blood RNA originated from unsorted whole blood.

The sequenced material came from peripheral blood. V gene TRBV7-9 combines with J gene TRBJ1-1, with a tentative D call TRBD1 (6 bases). This receptor was taken from a middle-aged man with primary liver carcinoma and hepatitis B virus infection. The CDR3, as DNA: TGTGCCAGCAGACAGGGACTGAGAGGCACTGAAGCTTTCTTT. Its translation is CASRQGLRGTEAFF.